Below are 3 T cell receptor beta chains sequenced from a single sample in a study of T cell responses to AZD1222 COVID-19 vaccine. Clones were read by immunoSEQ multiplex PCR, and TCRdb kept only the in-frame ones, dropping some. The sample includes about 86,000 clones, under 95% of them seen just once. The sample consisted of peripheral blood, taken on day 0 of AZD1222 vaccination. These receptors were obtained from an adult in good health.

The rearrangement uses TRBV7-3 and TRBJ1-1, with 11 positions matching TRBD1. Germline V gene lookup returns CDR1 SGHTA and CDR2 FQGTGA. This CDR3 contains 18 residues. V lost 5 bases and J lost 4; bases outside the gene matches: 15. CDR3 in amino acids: CASSPHKGQGGPGTEAFF. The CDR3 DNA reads TGTGCCAGCAGCCCTCACAAGGGACAGGGGGGCCCAGGCACTGAAGCTTTCTTT.

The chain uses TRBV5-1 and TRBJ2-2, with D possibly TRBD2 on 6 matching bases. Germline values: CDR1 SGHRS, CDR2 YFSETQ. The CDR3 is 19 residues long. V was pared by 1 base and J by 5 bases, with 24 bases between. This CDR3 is CASSLYWLSGQGGTGELFF. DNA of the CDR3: TGCGCCAGCAGCTTGTATTGGCTCAGCGGGCAGGGAGGAACCGGGGAGCTGTTTTTT.

This CDR3 is CASSPGTGYGYTF. The CDR3 DNA reads TGTGCCAGCAGCCCCGGGACAGGCTATGGCTACACCTTC. This chain joins TRBV11-2 and TRBJ1-2; 8 bases are a match to TRBD1. V lost 5 bases to trimming and J lost 4 bases; unmatched junction nucleotides: 3. CDR3 length: 13 amino acids. CDR1 is SGHAT, CDR2 FQNNGV, per germline.